The following is a T cell receptor beta chain sequence with its context. Data came from immunoSEQ multiplex PCR; TCRdb stores just in-frame clones and leaves some out. Among 350,000 to 500,000 clones listed, approximately 90% were seen once. The data are from a study of blood T cell repertoires in COVID-19. The specimen was PBMCs or T cells enriched from blood (not recorded which). The source is a woman between 18 and 29 years old who had been exposed to COVID-19.

The CDR3 DNA reads as TGCGCCAGCAGCCAAGGGACAGCTCCCCACGAGCAGTACTTC. As protein: CASSQGTAPHEQYF. The V and J genes are TRBV4-1 and TRBJ2-7, with TRBD1 as a possible D gene (6 bases). V shed 1 base and J shed 5 bases, with 12 bases lying between them. The CDR3 has 14 residues. Germline V lookup: CDR1 MGHRA, CDR2 YSYEKL.